This TCR beta chain was recorded in a study of monozygotic twins with inflammatory bowel disease. Added by template switching were UMIs that each held a 6-nucleotide sample barcode. TCRdb re-called the 5' RACE reads, yielding one record per CDR3 amino acid sequence without DNA. Its table records 200,000 to 250,000 distinct CDR3 sequences. The CDR3 length is 16 residues. Germline V CDR1 and CDR2: SGHTA, FQGTGA. This receptor was taken from a human donor with ulcerative colitis or Crohn's disease, or a healthy co-twin of an affected twin (not recorded which). The source material was blood. The rearrangement uses TRBV7-3 and TRBJ2-2; TCRdb's assignment of TRBD2 cannot be checked, as there is no DNA. CDR3 residues: CASSPSLAVRAGELFF.